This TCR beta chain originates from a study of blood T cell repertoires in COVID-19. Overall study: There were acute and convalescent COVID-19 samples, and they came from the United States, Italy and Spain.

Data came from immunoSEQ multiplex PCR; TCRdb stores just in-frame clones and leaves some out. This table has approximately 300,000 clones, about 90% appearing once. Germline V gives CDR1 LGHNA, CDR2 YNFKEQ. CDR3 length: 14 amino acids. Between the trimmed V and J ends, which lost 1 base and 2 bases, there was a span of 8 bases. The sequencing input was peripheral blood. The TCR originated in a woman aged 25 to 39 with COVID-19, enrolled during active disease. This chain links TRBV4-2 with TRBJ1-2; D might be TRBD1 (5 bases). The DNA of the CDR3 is TGTGCCAGCAGCCAAGTTGGACAAAACTATGGCTACACCTTC. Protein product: CASSQVGQNYGYTF.